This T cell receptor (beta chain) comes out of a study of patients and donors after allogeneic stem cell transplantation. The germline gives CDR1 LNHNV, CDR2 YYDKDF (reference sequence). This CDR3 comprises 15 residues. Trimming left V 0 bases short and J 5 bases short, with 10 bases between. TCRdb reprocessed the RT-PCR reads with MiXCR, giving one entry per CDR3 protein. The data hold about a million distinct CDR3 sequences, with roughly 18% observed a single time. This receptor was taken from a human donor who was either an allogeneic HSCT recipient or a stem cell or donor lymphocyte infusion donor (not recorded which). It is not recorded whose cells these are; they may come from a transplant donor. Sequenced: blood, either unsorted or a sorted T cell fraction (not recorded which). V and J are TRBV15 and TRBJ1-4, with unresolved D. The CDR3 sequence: CATSRDPGRNEKLFF. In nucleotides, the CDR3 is TGTGCCACCAGCAGAGATCCGGGGAGAAATGAAAAACTGTTTTTT.